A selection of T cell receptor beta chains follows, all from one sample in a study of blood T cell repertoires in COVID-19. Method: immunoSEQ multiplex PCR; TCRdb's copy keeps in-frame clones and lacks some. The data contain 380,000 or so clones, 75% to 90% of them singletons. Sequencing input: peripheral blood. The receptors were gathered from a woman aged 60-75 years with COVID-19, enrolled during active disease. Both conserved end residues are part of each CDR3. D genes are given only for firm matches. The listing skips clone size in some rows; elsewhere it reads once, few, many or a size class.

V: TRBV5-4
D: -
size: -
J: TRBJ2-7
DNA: TGTGCCAGCAGCTTAGCACTGTACGAGCAGTACTTC
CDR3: CASSLALYEQYF

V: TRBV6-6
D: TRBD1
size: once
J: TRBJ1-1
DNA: TGTGCCAGCAGTAGACGACAGGGTATGAACACTGAAGCTTTCTTT
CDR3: CASSRRQGMNTEAFF

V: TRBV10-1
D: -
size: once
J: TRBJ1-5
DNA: TGCGCCAGCAGTGAGGTCCAGAACAATCAGCCCCAGCATTTT
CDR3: CASSEVQNNQPQHF

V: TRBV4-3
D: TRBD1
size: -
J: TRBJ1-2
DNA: TGCGCCAGCAGCCAAGTGGACAGGGGGCCTGGCTACACCTTC
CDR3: CASSQVDRGPGYTF

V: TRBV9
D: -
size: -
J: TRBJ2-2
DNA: TGTGCCAGCAGCGTAGGGACAGAAACGCTAGGACCCGTCGGGGAGCTGTTTTTT
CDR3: CASSVGTETLGPVGELFF

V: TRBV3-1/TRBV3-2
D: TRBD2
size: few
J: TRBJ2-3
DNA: TGTGCCAGCAGCCAGAACGGGGGGGCGTCGAATACGCAGTATTTT
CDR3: CASSQNGGASNTQYF

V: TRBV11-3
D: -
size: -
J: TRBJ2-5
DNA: TGTGCCAGCAGCTCGGGACAACCAGGGTCAGAGACCCAGTACTTC
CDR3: CASSSGQPGSETQYF

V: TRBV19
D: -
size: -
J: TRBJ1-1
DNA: TGTGCCAGTAGTTATCAGAAGAACACTGAAGCTTTCTTT
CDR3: CASSYQKNTEAFF

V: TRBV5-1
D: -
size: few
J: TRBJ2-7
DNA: TGCGCCAGCAGCTCCCATAGACTAGACTACGAGCAGTACTTC
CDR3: CASSSHRLDYEQYF

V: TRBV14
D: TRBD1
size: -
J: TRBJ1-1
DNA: TGTGCCAGCGCAACAGGGGTTACTATGAACACTGAAGCTTTCTTT
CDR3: CASATGVTMNTEAFF

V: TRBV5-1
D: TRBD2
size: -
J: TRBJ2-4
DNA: TGCGCCAGCAGCTTGATGGGACTAGCCCAAAACATTCAGTACTTC
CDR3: CASSLMGLAQNIQYF